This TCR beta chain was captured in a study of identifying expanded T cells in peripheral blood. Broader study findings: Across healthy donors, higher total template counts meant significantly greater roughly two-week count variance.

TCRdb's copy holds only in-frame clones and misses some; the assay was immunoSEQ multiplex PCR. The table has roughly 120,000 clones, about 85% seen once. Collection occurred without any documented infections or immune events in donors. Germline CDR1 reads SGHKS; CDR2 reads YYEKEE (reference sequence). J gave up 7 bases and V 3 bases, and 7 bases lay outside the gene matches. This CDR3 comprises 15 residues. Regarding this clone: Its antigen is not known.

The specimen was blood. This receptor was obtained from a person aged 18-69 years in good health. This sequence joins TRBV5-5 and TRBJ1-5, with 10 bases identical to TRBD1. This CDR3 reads CASSSTGGGHQPQHF. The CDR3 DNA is TGTGCCAGCAGCTCGACAGGGGGCGGACACCAGCCCCAGCATTTT. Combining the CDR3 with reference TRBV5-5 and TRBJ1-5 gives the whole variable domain DAGVTQSPTHLIKTRGQQVTLRCSPISGHKSVSWYQQVLGQGPQFIFQYYEKEERGRGNFPDRFSARQFPNYSSELNVNALLLGDSALYLCASSSTGGGHQPQHFGDGTRLSIL.